This entry is about one T cell receptor (beta chain). The data were produced by immunoSEQ multiplex PCR, yet TCRdb's version contains in-frame clones alone and is incomplete. The sample carries over 400,000 clones, over 75% recorded once. The germline V gene encodes CDR1 SGDLS and CDR2 YYNGEE. The V end lost 3 bases, the J end lost 5 bases, and 11 bases lay between the germline ends. This CDR3 spans 13 amino acids. The data stem from a study of shared clonotypes between healthy human individuals. The gene calls are TRBV9 and TRBJ1-2, with D perhaps TRBD1 (5 bases). The sample was PBMCs. The receptor's source is a woman aged 40 to 55 in good health. Some clones in this sample may be carry-over from other donors' samples. CDR3 DNA: TGTGCCAGCAGCGCCGGGACGGTTTATGGCTACACCTTC. Amino acids: CASSAGTVYGYTF.